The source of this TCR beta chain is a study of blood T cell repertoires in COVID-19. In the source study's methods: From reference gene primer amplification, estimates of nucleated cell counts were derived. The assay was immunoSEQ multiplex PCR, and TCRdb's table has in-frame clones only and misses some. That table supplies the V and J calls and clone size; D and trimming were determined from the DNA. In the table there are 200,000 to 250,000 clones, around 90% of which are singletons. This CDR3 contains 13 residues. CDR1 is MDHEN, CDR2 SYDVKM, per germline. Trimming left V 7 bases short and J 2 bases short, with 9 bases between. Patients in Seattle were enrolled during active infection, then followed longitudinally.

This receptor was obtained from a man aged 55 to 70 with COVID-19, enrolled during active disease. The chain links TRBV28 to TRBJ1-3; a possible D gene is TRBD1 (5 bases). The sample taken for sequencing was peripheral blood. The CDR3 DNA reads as TGTGCCAGCACCACGGGGGCTGGAAACACCATATATTTT. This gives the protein CASTTGAGNTIYF.